These T cell receptor beta chains were read from a single sample in a study of cytomegalovirus exposure and HLA in healthy donors. Clones were read by immunoSEQ multiplex PCR, and TCRdb kept only the in-frame ones, dropping some. The sample gives 200,000 to 250,000 clones, 85% to 95% of which show up once; around 1.1% is in the top ten. The sequencing input was PBMCs. These receptor sequences come from a woman aged 18-29 years in good health and CMV-seronegative. The CDR3 runs from the conserved cysteine through the conserved F or W. A D gene is named only where the DNA matches it firmly. Rows may omit the clone size; those that give it use once, few, many or a size class.

V: TRBV19
size: NA
D: TRBD1
J: TRBJ1-2
DNA: TGTGCCAGTGAACCAGGGGGCGTGGTAGGCTACACCTTC
CDR3: CASEPGGVVGYTF

V: TRBV11-2
size: NA
D: NA
J: TRBJ1-5
DNA: TGTGCCAGCAGCTTAGGGAGCGGGTATGGGGGTCAGCCCCAGCATTTT
CDR3: CASSLGSGYGGQPQHF

V: TRBV4-2
size: few
D: NA
J: TRBJ2-7
DNA: TGTGCCAGCAGCCATGGGGGGGGCCTCGAGCAGTACTTC
CDR3: CASSHGGGLEQYF

V: TRBV11-2
size: NA
D: NA
J: TRBJ1-2
DNA: TGTGCCAGCAGCTCCTGGGGAGGCCCCGTCGGGGGCTACACCTTC
CDR3: CASSSWGGPVGGYTF

V: TRBV4-1
size: NA
D: TRBD1
J: TRBJ1-2
DNA: TGCGCCAGCAGCCACACCCGACAGGGGAATGATGGCTACACCTTC
CDR3: CASSHTRQGNDGYTF

V: TRBV28
size: NA
D: TRBD2
J: TRBJ2-1
DNA: TGTGCCAGCAGCCCAATTTGGCGGGAGATCAAAAATGAGCAGTTCTTC
CDR3: CASSPIWREIKNEQFF

V: TRBV14
size: NA
D: NA
J: TRBJ2-1
DNA: TGTGCCAGCAGCCAAGTTGTTCTGTCCGGTGAGCAGTTCTTC
CDR3: CASSQVVLSGEQFF

V: TRBV30
size: NA
D: TRBD1
J: TRBJ2-2
DNA: TGTGCCTGGCGCTCTACAGGGGTCCCCGGGGAGCTGTTTTTT
CDR3: CAWRSTGVPGELFF

V: TRBV6-1
size: NA
D: TRBD1
J: TRBJ1-2
DNA: TGTGCCAGCAGCGACCCCCGGGACAGCTATGGCTACACCTTC
CDR3: CASSDPRDSYGYTF

V: TRBV5-1
size: once
D: NA
J: TRBJ1-1
DNA: TGCGCCAGCACCGTGGAGGGACTAGCTGAAGCTTTCTTT
CDR3: CASTVEGLAEAFF

V: TRBV11-3
size: few
D: TRBD1
J: TRBJ2-6
DNA: TGTGCCAGCAGCGCAGCCGGGACAGGGTACTCTGGGGCCAACGTCCTGACTTTC
CDR3: CASSAAGTGYSGANVLTF

V: TRBV5-1
size: NA
D: NA
J: TRBJ2-7
DNA: TGCGCCAGCAGCTTGACAGGGAAAGGCAACGAGCAGTACTTC
CDR3: CASSLTGKGNEQYF

V: TRBV7-3
size: NA
D: NA
J: TRBJ2-2
DNA: TGTGCCAGCAGCTTAAGGGCAGGGACGAACACCGGGGAGCTGTTTTTT
CDR3: CASSLRAGTNTGELFF

V: TRBV27
size: NA
D: TRBD1
J: TRBJ2-5
DNA: TGTGCCAGCAGGCGGGCCGGGACAGGGGATACGGAGACCCAGTACTTC
CDR3: CASRRAGTGDTETQYF

V: TRBV6-5
size: few
D: NA
J: TRBJ2-2
DNA: TGTGCCAGCAGGCCCCAGGGTGTGGCCGGGGAGCTGTTTTTT
CDR3: CASRPQGVAGELFF

V: TRBV28
size: NA
D: NA
J: TRBJ2-1
DNA: TGTGCCAGCTACCTGTCCGGGAGCAATGAGCAGTTCTTC
CDR3: CASYLSGSNEQFF

V: TRBV2
size: NA
D: NA
J: TRBJ1-1
DNA: TGTGCCAGCAGTGCCCCGGGTAACACTGAAGCTTTCTTT
CDR3: CASSAPGNTEAFF

V: TRBV18
size: NA
D: TRBD1
J: TRBJ2-5
DNA: TGTGCCAGCTCATACAGGGGGGAGACCCAGTACTTC
CDR3: CASSYRGETQYF

V: TRBV5-1
size: NA
D: TRBD1
J: TRBJ1-1
DNA: TGCGCCAGCAGCTGGGGGACAGGGGCGAACACTGAAGCTTTCTTT
CDR3: CASSWGTGANTEAFF

V: TRBV20-1
size: NA
D: TRBD2
J: TRBJ2-7
DNA: TGCAGTGCTAAGCGGGAGGGGGAGCAGTACTTC
CDR3: CSAKREGEQYF

V: TRBV27
size: NA
D: TRBD2
J: TRBJ2-1
DNA: TGTGCCAGCAGCCCGGGACTAGCGGGAGGCATTGAGCAGTTCTTC
CDR3: CASSPGLAGGIEQFF

V: TRBV5-4
size: NA
D: TRBD2
J: TRBJ2-2
DNA: TGTGCCAGCAGCTCAGGGACTAGCGGGATCCTAATCGGGGAGCTGTTTTTT
CDR3: CASSSGTSGILIGELFF

V: TRBV21-1
size: NA
D: NA
J: TRBJ2-2
DNA: TGTGCCAGCAGCATCGGGTGGAGGCGGGTCGGGGAGCTGTTTTTT
CDR3: CASSIGWRRVGELFF

V: TRBV9
size: NA
D: NA
J: TRBJ2-1
DNA: TGTGCCAGCAGCTCAAGCTCGAGCGGAAATGAGCAGTTCTTC
CDR3: CASSSSSSGNEQFF

V: TRBV5-6
size: NA
D: NA
J: TRBJ1-5
DNA: TGTGCCAGCAGCTTGCGTCCAGGGAGGGAGCAACAGCCCCAGCATTTT
CDR3: CASSLRPGREQQPQHF

V: TRBV11-2
size: NA
D: TRBD1
J: TRBJ1-2
DNA: TGTGCCAGCAGCCCACGGACAGGGATTGACTATGGCTACACCTTC
CDR3: CASSPRTGIDYGYTF

V: TRBV27
size: NA
D: NA
J: TRBJ2-2
DNA: TGTGCCAGCAGTTTAATCGGGGCCGGGGAGCTGTTTTTT
CDR3: CASSLIGAGELFF

V: TRBV6-5
size: NA
D: NA
J: TRBJ1-3
DNA: TGTGCCAGCTTCCCGGGAGGGTCTGGAAACACCATATATTTT
CDR3: CASFPGGSGNTIYF

V: TRBV10-2
size: NA
D: TRBD1
J: TRBJ2-5
DNA: TGCGCCAGCAGTGTTTCGCTCGGACAGGCCCCCGAATACTTC
CDR3: CASSVSLGQAPEYF

V: TRBV23-1
size: few
D: NA
J: TRBJ1-6
DNA: TGCGCCAGCAGTCAATCGTTTTATCGGAGGCGGGGCGATAATTCACCCCTCCACTTT
CDR3: CASSQSFYRRRGDNSPLHF

V: TRBV10-3
size: NA
D: NA
J: TRBJ1-1
DNA: TGTGCCATCAGTGAACAGTCGAGAACTGAAGCTTTCTTT
CDR3: CAISEQSRTEAFF

V: TRBV7-9
size: NA
D: TRBD1
J: TRBJ2-7
DNA: TGTGCCAGCAGCTTAGATGTGGGACAGGGGGACGAGCAGTACTTC
CDR3: CASSLDVGQGDEQYF

V: TRBV28
size: NA
D: NA
J: TRBJ1-1
DNA: TGTGCCAGCAGCCCCCTGCCAGTGAACACTGAAGCTTTCTTT
CDR3: CASSPLPVNTEAFF

V: TRBV29-1
size: few
D: NA
J: TRBJ1-1
DNA: TGCAGCGTTGAATTCAATGGGGCCAGAACTGAAGCTTTCTTT
CDR3: CSVEFNGARTEAFF

V: TRBV6-6
size: NA
D: NA
J: TRBJ2-3
DNA: TGTGCCAGCACCGCGGGGGCGAGCACAGATACGCAGTATTTT
CDR3: CASTAGASTDTQYF

V: TRBV10-3
size: NA
D: NA
J: TRBJ2-3
DNA: TGTGCCATCAGTGAGTCAACGGGAGTCTTTACAGATACGCAGTATTTT
CDR3: CAISESTGVFTDTQYF